The 28 T cell receptor beta chains below were found in one sample sequenced in a study of read filtering for tumor transcriptome and immune sequencing. The library was built from roughly 400 ng RNA with molecular barcoded adaptors for alpha/delta and beta/gamma chains. TCRdb recomputed calls from the reads with MiXCR, one row per CDR3 protein. The repertoire holds 62,000 or so distinct CDR3 sequences, with roughly 13% as singletons. What was sequenced was a population of CD138-negative cells sorted from bone marrow. These receptors were taken from a donor over 35 with multiple myeloma.

As regards this clonotype: This sequence may be a read error, since a much larger clone differs from it by one base. V gene TRBV20-1 combines with J gene TRBJ2-3, with a tentative D call TRBD1 (6 bases). The germline V and J ends were trimmed by 3 bases and 2 bases, with 15 bases remaining between them. The CDR3 runs to 15 residues. The germline gives CDR1 DFQATT, CDR2 SNEGSKA (reference sequence). CDR3 nucleotides: TGCAGTGCTAGTCGATACCAGGGGATCACAGATACGCAGTATTTT. It translates to CSASRYQGITDTQYF.

CDR3 region: CASSHGEGTPLRSGNTIYF. DNA for the CDR3: TGTGCCAGCAGCCACGGTGAGGGGACTCCACTCCGCTCTGGAAACACCATATATTTT. The chain uses TRBV7-2 and TRBJ1-3, with TRBD1 as a possible D gene (5 bases). The CDR3 sequence is 19 residues long. V dropped 5 bases and J dropped 0 bases, with 23 bases sitting between them. Germline V gene data show CDR1 as SGHTA and CDR2 as FQGNSA.

This chain uses TRBV18 with TRBJ2-1, with D possibly TRBD2 on 6 matching bases. Germline assignment: CDR1 KGHSH and CDR2 LQKENI. The CDR3 totals 15 residues. The V and J ends lost 5 bases and 9 bases respectively, with 20 bases between them. The CDR3 here is CASSTRVAAASEQFF. The CDR3 DNA sequence: TGTGCCAGCTCAACAAGGGTAGCGGCAGCTAGTGAGCAGTTCTTC.

Note on this clonotype: This CDR3 fails to terminate in the conserved phenylalanine or tryptophan, so it likely reflects a read error. The V call is TRBV4-1, the J call TRBJ1-1; D uncertain. Germline CDR1 is MGHRA and CDR2 is YSYEKL. Trimming removed 1 base at V and 6 bases at J, with 15 bases between. There are 15 residues in the CDR3. The CDR3 here is CASSQVITARAEAFL. In nucleotides, the CDR3 is TGCGCCAGCAGCCAAGTGATTACGGCACGGGCTGAAGCTTTCCTT.

Only a few counts were recorded for this clonotype. J is TRBJ1-6 and V is TRBV6-5; D gene unclear. V was shortened by 4 bases and J by 7 bases, with 14 bases between the two germline ends. Germline loops: CDR1 MNHEY, CDR2 SVGAGI. The CDR3 runs 15 residues. The CDR3 region is CASSSTGPRNSPLHF. The CDR3 coding sequence is TGTGCCAGCAGTTCCACCGGGCCAAGGAATTCACCCCTCCACTTT.

The V gene is TRBV28, the J gene TRBJ2-5, with 8 nucleotides matching TRBD2. Germline CDR1 is MDHEN and CDR2 is SYDVKM. The CDR3 runs to 16 residues. V lost 8 bases, J lost 2 bases, and 13 bases stayed unmatched. The CDR3 bases are TGTGCCAGCCGCGACTTTCTAGCGGGCACACAAGAGACCCAGTACTTC. Translating gives CASRDFLAGTQETQYF.

This clonotype was observed many times. The chain combines TRBV27 with TRBJ1-2; a possible D gene is TRBD1 (6 bases). V was shortened by 8 bases and J by 0 bases, with 13 bases between the two germline ends. The CDR3 length is 14 residues. Germline loops: CDR1 MNHEY, CDR2 SMNVEV (reference sequence). CDR3 DNA: TGTGCCAGCTCCAGGGGTCTCCCTAACTATGGCTACACCTTC. Its protein is CASSRGLPNYGYTF.

V gene TRBV28 combines with J gene TRBJ1-1; D is uncertain. The CDR3 has 13 residues. CDR1 MDHEN and CDR2 SYDVKM come from the germline V gene. Trimming stripped 6 bases from V and 7 bases from J, with 15 bases between. The chain's CDR3 is CASSGRTAFEAFF. CDR3 coding DNA: TGTGCCAGCAGCGGACGGACGGCATTTGAAGCTTTCTTT.

In its sample, this clonotype was seen many times. The genes are TRBV6-5 and TRBJ2-2; 9 bases agree with TRBD1. Germline V lookup: CDR1 MNHEY, CDR2 SVGAGI. This CDR3 spans 18 amino acids. V dropped 2 bases and J dropped 4; count of bases not matched to a gene: 11. The CDR3: CASSYGRGGQGITGELFF. The DNA for the CDR3 is TGTGCCAGCAGTTACGGTCGGGGCGGACAGGGGATCACCGGGGAGCTGTTTTTT.

This clonotype has a count of ten or more. The chain joins TRBV28 to TRBJ2-3; 10 bases align to TRBD2. CDR1 and CDR2 from the germline V gene are MDHEN and SYDVKM. The CDR3 has 15 residues. The J segment lost 1 base and the V segment lost 7 bases, leaving 5 bases of the junction unmatched. CDR3 protein: CASIGTSVGTDTQYF. In nucleotides, the CDR3 is TGTGCCAGCATCGGGACTAGCGTTGGCACAGATACGCAGTATTTT.

The chain employs TRBV3-1 and TRBJ2-2; D not resolved. Germline CDR1 reads LGHDT; CDR2 reads YNNKEL (reference sequence). Trimming cost V 2 bases and J 5 bases, with 6 bases left between them. The length of the CDR3 is 13 residues. The CDR3 sequence: CASSQIRTGELFF. The CDR3 nucleotides read TGTGCCAGCAGCCAAATAAGGACCGGGGAGCTGTTTTTT.

The chain has TRBV10-3 and TRBJ1-1; no clear D gene. The ends were cut back, 11 bases at V and 3 bases at J, with 16 bases in the middle. CDR3 size: 13 residues. Germline V gene lookup returns CDR1 ENHRY and CDR2 SYGVKD. The CDR3 loop reads CAVANRGDTEAFF. The CDR3 bases are TGTGCCGTCGCCAACCGGGGAGACACTGAAGCTTTCTTT.

This clonotype was recorded many times. V gene TRBV5-1 combines with J gene TRBJ1-1; 7 nucleotides agree with TRBD1. The trim removed 4 bases at V and 1 base at J, leaving 7 bases unmatched. The CDR3 length is 15 residues. From germline, CDR1 is SGHRS and CDR2 YFSETQ. CDR3 bases: TGCGCCAGCAGCCTAACGGGACAGAGGAACACTGAAGCTTTCTTT. Residues: CASSLTGQRNTEAFF. The full variable domain, its missing parts supplied by reference TRBV5-1 and TRBJ1-1, is KAGVTQTPRYLIKTRGQQVTLSCSPISGHRSVSWYQQTPGQGLQFLFEYFSETQRNKGNFPGRFSGRQFSNSRSEMNVSTLELGDSALYLCASSLTGQRNTEAFFGQGTRLTVV.

V gene TRBV11-2 combines with J gene TRBJ2-1, with 9 bases matching TRBD2. V gave up 5 bases and J gave up 4 bases; unmatched junction bases: 6. CDR3 length: 15 residues. CDR1 is SGHAT and CDR2 is FQNNGV in the germline V gene. The CDR3 is CASSSSGRYYNEQFF. CDR3 nucleotides: TGTGCCAGCAGCAGTAGCGGGAGATATTACAATGAGCAGTTCTTC.

This clonotype was recorded at least ten times. The V and J genes are TRBV7-9 and TRBJ2-1, with no clear D. The CDR3 has 13 amino acids. Germline V gives CDR1 SEHNR, CDR2 FQNEAQ (reference sequence). V was pared by 4 bases and J by 8 bases, with 12 bases between. The CDR3 DNA sequence: TGTGCCAGCAGCTGGAGCTCAAGAGATGAGCAGTTCTTC. It translates to CASSWSSRDEQFF.

This clonotype was seen more than once but under ten times. The junction and the germline gene differ at one end; a read error may be behind it. The genes are TRBV6-2 or TRBV6-3 and TRBJ2-7; D is unresolved. This CDR3 comprises 12 residues. CDR1 is MNHEY and CDR2 is SVGEGT in the germline V gene. DNA for the CDR3: TGTGCCAGCAGTTACTCATCCTACCCGACAAATTTC. Translation gives CASSYSSYPTNF.

V usage is TRBV12-3 or TRBV12-4 and J usage is TRBJ2-5, with TRBD1 as a possible D gene (6 bases). The germline V and J ends were trimmed by 8 bases and 5 bases, with 21 bases remaining between them. The CDR3 loop spans 15 amino acids. The CDR3 bases are TGTGCCAGCTTACCCGGGACACCGAACTTGGAGACCCAGTACTTC. Amino acid sequence: CASLPGTPNLETQYF.

This clonotype was counted only a few times. The chain has TRBV7-2 and TRBJ2-2; 7 bases line up with TRBD1. V was pared by 0 bases and J by 9 bases, with 7 bases of the junction left unmatched. CDR3 size: 15 residues. Per germline, CDR1 SGHTA and CDR2 FQGNSA. CDR3 protein: CASSLAGGETRELFF. The CDR3 DNA follows: TGTGCCAGCAGCTTAGCAGGGGGCGAGACCAGGGAGCTGTTTTTT.

In this sample, this clonotype turned up many times. This chain joins TRBV20-1 and TRBJ2-2; D is unresolved. This CDR3 region has 16 residues. Germline CDR1 is DFQATT and CDR2 is SNEGSKA (reference sequence). With 5 bases removed from V and 3 bases from J, the gap between germline ends came to 19 bases. The CDR3 bases are TGCAGTGCTTCATTTGGGGTAGCTATAGACACCGGGGAGCTGTTTTTT. Protein: CSASFGVAIDTGELFF.

The chain links TRBV7-9 to TRBJ2-2; D is unclear. This CDR3 spans 13 amino acids. V was cut by 5 bases and J by 6 bases, with 10 bases left in between. Germline-derived CDR1 and CDR2 are SEHNR and FQNEAQ (reference sequence). The CDR3 bases are TGTGCCAGCAGCCGAGACCTGGCCGGGGAGCTGTTTTTT. Amino acid sequence: CASSRDLAGELFF. The entire variable domain, with the rest obtained from reference TRBV7-9 and TRBJ2-2, is as follows: DTGVSQNPRHKITKRGQNVTFRCDPISEHNRLYWYRQTLGQGPEFLTYFQNEAQLEKSRLLSDRFSAERPKGSFSTLEIQRTEQGDSAMYLCASSRDLAGELFFGEGSRLTVL.

This clonotype was observed many times. V usage is TRBV12-3 or TRBV12-4 and J usage is TRBJ2-1; 8 bases line up with TRBD1. This CDR3 comprises 16 residues. The V segment lost 3 bases and the J segment 8 bases; nucleotides outside the gene matches: 12. The CDR3 is CASSFAQGAGQDEQFF. The CDR3 nucleotides read TGTGCCAGCAGTTTCGCTCAGGGGGCGGGACAGGATGAGCAGTTCTTC.

Many counts were recorded for this clonotype. The V call is TRBV6-5, the J call TRBJ1-1; 11 nucleotides agree with TRBD1. Trimming removed 7 bases from V and 4 bases from J; junction bases left unmatched: 11. The germline CDR1 and CDR2 sequences are MNHEY and SVGAGI. CDR3 size: 16 residues. CDR3 loop: CASTRIEGTGGTEAFF. As DNA, the CDR3 is TGTGCCAGCACCCGTATTGAGGGGACAGGGGGCACTGAAGCTTTCTTT.

This clonotype was recorded many times. This chain links TRBV29-1 with TRBJ2-5; 7 bases align to TRBD1. CDR1 is SQVTM and CDR2 is ANQGSEA in the germline V gene. The CDR3 covers 13 residues. J lost 1 base, V lost 4 bases, and 3 bases had no gene match. CDR3 sequence: CSVAGQSQETQYF. CDR3 DNA: TGCAGCGTTGCGGGACAGTCCCAAGAGACCCAGTACTTC. Full variable domain (outside the CDR3, taken from reference TRBV29-1 and TRBJ2-5): SAVISQKPSRDICQRGTSLTIQCQVDSQVTMMFWYRQQPGQSLTLIATANQGSEATYESGFVIDKFPISRPNLTFSTLTVSNMSPEDSSIYLCSVAGQSQETQYFGPGTRLLVL.

In the case of this clonotype: A much larger clonotype is one base distant, so this may be a read error. CDR3 DNA: TGTGCCAGCAGCTTGAACTGGGCCGTCGGAAACACCATATATTTT. Its translation is CASSLNWAVGNTIYF. The rearrangement links TRBV5-5 to TRBJ1-3; D gene uncertain. Per the germline V gene, CDR1 is SGHKS and CDR2 is YYEKEE (reference sequence). Trimming stripped 1 base from V and 4 bases from J, with 12 bases between. This CDR3 contains 15 residues.

The sample holds many counts of this clonotype. This chain joins TRBV10-2 and TRBJ1-5, with a tentative D call TRBD1 (6 bases). This CDR3 region has 14 residues. With 5 bases removed from V and 5 bases from J, the gap between germline ends came to 13 bases. Germline CDR1 WSHSY, CDR2 SAAADI. In DNA, the CDR3 is TGCGCCAGCAGTACGCAGGGGACGCATCAGCCCCAGCATTTT. Amino acid sequence: CASSTQGTHQPQHF.

This clonotype was seen a handful of times. A clone one base away is much larger, so this may be a read error. This chain connects TRBV20-1 to TRBJ2-1; no definite D call. Germline values: CDR1 DFQATT, CDR2 SNEGSKA (reference sequence). This CDR3 is built from 16 residues. Here the CDR3 DNA reads TGCAGTGCCAGAGGCTATGGGCGCTCTCTCTACAATGGGCAGTTCTTC. Its translation: CSARGYGRSLYNGQFF.

This clonotype was observed at least ten times. The chain has TRBV7-9 and TRBJ2-7, with 10 bases fitting TRBD2. Germline V gene lookup returns CDR1 SEHNR and CDR2 FQNEAQ (reference sequence). The CDR3 is 15 amino acids. V was pared by 4 bases and J by 1 base, with 4 bases of the junction left unmatched. The CDR3 nucleotides are TGTGCCAGCAGCTACCTAGCGGGAGCTTCCTACGAGCAGTACTTC. This sequence encodes CASSYLAGASYEQYF.

This clonotype was found many times. The V gene is TRBV7-2, the J gene TRBJ2-1; 12 bases agree with TRBD2. V dropped 2 bases and J dropped 4; count of bases not matched to a gene: 12. Germline V lookup: CDR1 SGHTA, CDR2 FQGNSA. This CDR3 is 19 amino acids long. The CDR3 nucleotides are TGTGCCAGCAGCTTACTGAGACTAGCGGGAGATCGGGATTACAATGAGCAGTTCTTC. Its translation is CASSLLRLAGDRDYNEQFF. Based on the CDR3 plus reference TRBV7-2 and TRBJ2-1, the full variable domain is GAGVSQSPSNKVTEKGKDVELRCDPISGHTALYWYRQSLGQGLEFLIYFQGNSAPDKSGLPSDRFSAERTGGSVSTLTIQRTQQEDSAVYLCASSLLRLAGDRDYNEQFFGPGTRLTVL.